One and the same sample provided the 27 T cell receptor beta chains below, sequenced in a study of OX40 agonist ivuxolimab in advanced cancers. Data came from immunoSEQ multiplex PCR; TCRdb stores just in-frame clones and leaves some out. The data contain some 86,000 clones, 70% to 90% of them seen just once; the ten biggest clones take up less than 4.5%. The sequenced sample was CD4+ or CD8+ T cells sorted from blood, obtained in a trial of the OX40 agonist ivuxolimab. These receptors originate from an adult with an advanced solid tumor such as melanoma, head and neck, liver or kidney cancer.

The V gene is TRBV7-6, the J gene TRBJ2-1; 10 nucleotides match TRBD1. There are 14 residues in the CDR3. Germline V CDR1 and CDR2: SGHVS, FNYEAQ. Trimming took 8 bases from V and 8 from J; bases not matched to a gene: 9. CDR3 sequence: CASCVGTGEDEQFF. CDR3 in DNA: TGTGCCAGCTGTGTTGGGACAGGGGAGGATGAGCAGTTCTTC.

This clone is judged medium-sized. The chain uses TRBV11-2 and TRBJ1-1; D gene ambiguous. The germline V and J ends were trimmed by 1 base and 11 bases, with 11 bases remaining between them. The CDR3 totals 12 residues. Per the germline V gene, CDR1 is SGHAT and CDR2 is FQNNGV. CDR3 sequence: CASSLGSQRAFF. Written as DNA, the CDR3 is TGTGCCAGCAGCTTAGGAAGTCAAAGGGCTTTCTTT.

The rearrangement uses TRBV11-2 and TRBJ2-3, with D maybe TRBD1 (6 bases). Trimming took off 3 bases at V and 3 bases at J, with 13 bases between the two ends. The CDR3 extends over 15 amino acids. Germline V CDR1 and CDR2: SGHAT, FQNNGV. The CDR3 region is CASSFSQGKTDTQYF. In DNA form, the CDR3 reads TGTGCCAGCAGCTTTAGTCAGGGGAAGACAGATACGCAGTATTTT.

The rearrangement uses TRBV25-1 and TRBJ2-5; D may be TRBD2 (6 bases). The DNA end favors TRBJ2-7, so the J call may be wrong. The CDR3 runs 15 residues. Germline V gene data show CDR1 as MGHDK and CDR2 as SYGVNS. The CDR3 loop reads CASSDSRRGTYEQYF. Written as DNA, the CDR3 is TGTGCCAGCAGTGACTCTAGGAGGGGCACCTACGAGCAGTACTTC.

J is TRBJ2-6 and V is TRBV15; a weak D match, TRBD2 (5 bases). V was shortened by 1 base and J by 0 bases, with 19 bases between the two germline ends. Germline V gene sequence: CDR1 LNHNV, CDR2 YYDKDF (reference sequence). The CDR3 runs 20 residues. This CDR3 is CATSRGRGYSSFSGANVLTF. The DNA of the CDR3 is TGTGCCACCAGCAGAGGGAGAGGGTACAGTTCATTCTCTGGGGCCAACGTCCTGACTTTC.

The CDR3 is CATRMWREGNTQYF. The CDR3 DNA reads as TGTGCCACCAGAATGTGGCGGGAGGGAAATACGCAGTATTTT. The chain combines TRBV7-8 with TRBJ2-3; 9 bases match TRBD2. Unmatched junction bases numbered 12, after V lost 10 bases and J lost 7 bases. The CDR3 extends over 14 amino acids. Germline CDR1 reads SGHVS; CDR2 reads FQNEAQ.

The CDR3 DNA follows: TGTGCCAGCAGTTTGTCCCACGTTACCCTGTTCTTC. This sequence encodes CASSLSHVTLFF. The genes are TRBV28 and TRBJ2-1; D not resolved. V was shortened by 3 bases and J by 15 bases, with 15 bases between the two germline ends. Germline CDR1 and CDR2: MDHEN and SYDVKM. The CDR3 loop spans 12 amino acids.

The gene calls are TRBV28 and TRBJ2-3, with D possibly TRBD2 on 6 matching bases. The CDR3 is 13 amino acids. V was cut by 5 bases and J by 6 bases, with 12 bases left in between. In germline, CDR1 is MDHEN, CDR2 SYDVKM. The CDR3 DNA sequence: TGTGCCAGCAGTGCCCCGGGGGTGGATACGCAGTATTTT. This sequence encodes CASSAPGVDTQYF. Full variable domain (outside the CDR3, taken from reference TRBV28 and TRBJ2-3): DVKVTQSSRYLVKRTGEKVFLECVQDMDHENMFWYRQDPGLGLRLIYFSYDVKMKEKGDIPEGYSVSREKKERFSLILESASTNQTSMYLCASSAPGVDTQYFGPGTRLTVL.

The rearrangement uses TRBV5-4 and TRBJ1-1; D possibly corresponds to TRBD1 (6 bases). V lost 5 bases to trimming and J lost 4 bases, with 21 bases between them. The V gene's germline CDR1 is SGHNT and CDR2 YYREEE (reference sequence). This CDR3 has 16 residues. The CDR3 spells CASSKQGIGSGTEAFF. The DNA of the CDR3 is TGTGCCAGCAGTAAACAGGGTATTGGATCTGGCACTGAAGCTTTCTTT.

This clone showed up just once. This chain connects TRBV5-1 to TRBJ2-7; D not resolved. Trimming took 2 bases from V and 5 from J, leaving 11 bases between them. The CDR3 contains 13 residues. Germline CDR1 and CDR2: SGHRS and YFSETQ. The CDR3 DNA follows: TGCGCCAGCAGCTTCCAAATCCGGGACGAGCAGTACTTC. As protein: CASSFQIRDEQYF. Looking up the rest from reference TRBV5-1 and TRBJ2-7 gives the full variable domain: KAGVTQTPRYLIKTRGQQVTLSCSPISGHRSVSWYQQTPGQGLQFLFEYFSETQRNKGNFPGRFSGRQFSNSRSEMNVSTLELGDSALYLCASSFQIRDEQYFGPGTRLTVT.

The V and J genes are TRBV25-1 and TRBJ1-6, with D possibly TRBD1 on 5 matching bases. CDR1 and CDR2 from the germline V gene are MGHDK and SYGVNS. V gave up 8 bases and J gave up 8 bases, with 16 bases separating them. The CDR3 is 14 residues long. CDR3 region: CASGPGAWDSPLHF. CDR3 bases: TGTGCCAGCGGTCCCGGGGCCTGGGATTCACCCCTCCACTTT.

V and J are TRBV7-3 and TRBJ1-1; D remains ambiguous. The CDR3 runs to 14 residues. Germline CDR1 and CDR2: SGHTA and FQGTGA. V lost 1 base and J lost 0, with 6 bases in between. The CDR3 DNA is TGTGCCAGCAGCTTAAACGGAATGAACACTGAAGCTTTCTTT. Protein: CASSLNGMNTEAFF.

In this sample, this clone turned up a few times. The chain links TRBV5-1 to TRBJ2-3; TRBD2 might be the D (6 bases). Deletions cut 3 bases from V and 2 bases from J, with 13 bases between. Germline loops: CDR1 SGHRS, CDR2 YFSETQ. The CDR3 runs 15 residues. The CDR3 nucleotides are TGCGCCAGCAGCTCAGGAACGGGAGTCACAGATACGCAGTATTTT. Protein product: CASSSGTGVTDTQYF.

V usage is TRBV19 and J usage is TRBJ2-7, with 11 bases fitting TRBD1. V lost 4 bases and J lost 7; bases outside the gene matches: 9. The germline V gene encodes CDR1 LNHDA and CDR2 SQIVND (reference sequence). The CDR3 extends over 15 amino acids. The CDR3 loop reads CASSTPGTGGGEQYF. In DNA, the CDR3 is TGTGCCAGTAGTACCCCCGGGACAGGGGGTGGAGAGCAGTACTTC.

The chain uses TRBV19 and TRBJ1-5; unclear D gene. Trimming stripped 9 bases from V and 2 bases from J, with 17 bases between. Germline V lookup: CDR1 LNHDA, CDR2 SQIVND (reference sequence). The CDR3 has 15 residues. CDR3 coding DNA: TGTGCCAGCGATAAGGGTTATCAGGGCAATCAGCCCCAGCATTTT. Protein sequence: CASDKGYQGNQPQHF.

This chain joins TRBV19 and TRBJ2-5, with D hard to call. The V end lost 4 bases, the J end lost 4 bases, and 4 bases lay between the germline ends. Germline V CDR1 and CDR2: LNHDA, SQIVND (reference sequence). This CDR3 region has 11 residues. CDR3: CASSTGETQYF. CDR3 nucleotides: TGTGCCAGTAGTACCGGAGAGACCCAGTACTTC. The variable domain in full, with the rest retrieved from reference TRBV19 and TRBJ2-5, is DGGITQSPKYLFRKEGQNVTLSCEQNLNHDAMYWYRQDPGQGLRLIYYSQIVNDFQKGDIAEGYSVSREKKESFPLTVTSAQKNPTAFYLCASSTGETQYFGPGTRLLVL.

The chain employs TRBV11-2 and TRBJ2-5, with D perhaps given as TRBD1 or TRBD2 (5 bases each). The end of the DNA is better explained by TRBJ2-7, so the J call may be wrong. Germline V CDR1 and CDR2: SGHAT, FQNNGV. The CDR3 contains 13 residues. CDR3: CASSLGGVYEQYF. The CDR3 region has the DNA TGTGCCAGCAGCTTAGGAGGGGTCTACGAGCAGTACTTC.

This clone appeared a single time. This chain uses TRBV4-1 with TRBJ1-2, with no clear D. Germline V gene data show CDR1 as MGHRA and CDR2 as YSYEKL. V was clipped by 1 base and J by 5 bases, with 8 bases between them. The CDR3 contains 13 residues. The CDR3 DNA is TGCGCCAGCAGCCAAGTGCCTGGGTATGGCTACACCTTC. It translates to CASSQVPGYGYTF.

This sequence joins TRBV30 and TRBJ2-3, with TRBD1 matching 11 bases. V shed 7 bases and J 4 bases; nucleotides not matched to a gene: 1. The CDR3 spans 12 residues. CDR1 and CDR2 from the germline V gene are GTSNPN and SVGIG (reference sequence). CDR3 amino acids: CALDRGPDTQYF. The DNA of the CDR3 is TGTGCCTTGGACAGGGGGCCAGATACGCAGTATTTT.

V and J are TRBV29-1 and TRBJ2-1, with D possibly being TRBD1 (6 bases). Trimming took 5 bases from V and 0 from J, leaving 8 bases between them. Per the germline V gene, CDR1 is SQVTM and CDR2 is ANQGSEA. This CDR3 has 13 residues. CDR3 loop: CSVRTVSYNEQFF. The CDR3 nucleotides read TGCAGCGTTCGGACAGTCTCCTACAATGAGCAGTTCTTC.

V and J are TRBV5-6 and TRBJ2-1, with 8 bases fitting TRBD2. Per the germline V gene, CDR1 is SGHDT and CDR2 is YYEEEE. Trimming at V came to 4 bases and at J to 3 bases, leaving 12 bases not matched to a gene. CDR3 length: 17 amino acids. The CDR3 protein is CASSTGGFERLYNEQFF. The DNA of the CDR3 is TGTGCCAGCAGCACGGGGGGGTTCGAACGTCTCTACAATGAGCAGTTCTTC.

This clone was seen a few times. The chain couples TRBV5-1 to TRBJ1-1; D unresolved. The CDR3 has 13 residues. Trimming took off 1 base at V and 6 bases at J, with 10 bases between the two ends. Germline-derived CDR1 and CDR2 are SGHRS and YFSETQ. Written as DNA, the CDR3 is TGCGCCAGCAGCTTGCTAGGCGGTGCTGAAGCTTTCTTT. It yields the protein CASSLLGGAEAFF.

This sequence joins TRBV6-1 and TRBJ2-1, with a tentative D call TRBD1 (5 bases). This CDR3 has 14 residues. Germline V gene lookup returns CDR1 MNHNS and CDR2 SASEGT. Trimming shortened V by 5 bases and J by 6 bases, and 14 bases separated the two germline ends. DNA for the CDR3: TGTGCCAGCAGTACCGAGAAGGGGTTCAATGAGCAGTTCTTC. Translated: CASSTEKGFNEQFF.

The chain has TRBV5-1 and TRBJ2-1, with no clear D. V shed 0 bases and J shed 9 bases, with 13 bases lying between them. The CDR3 has 14 amino acids. Looked up from germline, CDR1 is SGHRS and CDR2 is YFSETQ. In nucleotides, the CDR3 is TGCGCCAGCAGCTTGGCGGGCTCCTCCACTGAGCAGTTCTTC. This sequence encodes CASSLAGSSTEQFF. The full variable domain, with the rest looked up from reference TRBV5-1 and TRBJ2-1, is KAGVTQTPRYLIKTRGQQVTLSCSPISGHRSVSWYQQTPGQGLQFLFEYFSETQRNKGNFPGRFSGRQFSNSRSEMNVSTLELGDSALYLCASSLAGSSTEQFFGPGTRLTVL.

This clone has just one count. The chain couples TRBV5-1 to TRBJ2-1, with TRBD2 matching 9 bases. The germline CDR1 and CDR2 sequences are SGHRS and YFSETQ. Trimming at V came to 0 bases and at J to 4 bases, leaving 8 bases not matched to a gene. The CDR3 is made up of 17 amino acids. The CDR3 region has the DNA TGCGCCAGCAGCTTGGCCCCTTTAGCGGGAGTATACAATGAGCAGTTCTTC. Translation gives CASSLAPLAGVYNEQFF.

The J gene is TRBJ2-7, the V gene TRBV28, with D possibly matching TRBD2 (6 bases). The CDR3 loop spans 13 amino acids. CDR1 and CDR2 (germline): MDHEN, SYDVKM. Trimming cost V 5 bases and J 1 base, with 9 bases left between them. CDR3 nucleotide sequence: TGTGCCAGCAGTATCGGGAGTTCCTACGAGCAGTACTTC. Translating gives CASSIGSSYEQYF.

This chain links TRBV20-1 with TRBJ2-7; D is ambiguous. V was cut by 1 base and J by 4 bases, with 5 bases left in between. The CDR3 runs to 11 residues. Germline V gene sequence: CDR1 DFQATT, CDR2 SNEGSKA (reference sequence). This CDR3 is CSARAPYEQYF. CDR3 coding DNA: TGCAGTGCTAGAGCACCTTACGAGCAGTACTTC.